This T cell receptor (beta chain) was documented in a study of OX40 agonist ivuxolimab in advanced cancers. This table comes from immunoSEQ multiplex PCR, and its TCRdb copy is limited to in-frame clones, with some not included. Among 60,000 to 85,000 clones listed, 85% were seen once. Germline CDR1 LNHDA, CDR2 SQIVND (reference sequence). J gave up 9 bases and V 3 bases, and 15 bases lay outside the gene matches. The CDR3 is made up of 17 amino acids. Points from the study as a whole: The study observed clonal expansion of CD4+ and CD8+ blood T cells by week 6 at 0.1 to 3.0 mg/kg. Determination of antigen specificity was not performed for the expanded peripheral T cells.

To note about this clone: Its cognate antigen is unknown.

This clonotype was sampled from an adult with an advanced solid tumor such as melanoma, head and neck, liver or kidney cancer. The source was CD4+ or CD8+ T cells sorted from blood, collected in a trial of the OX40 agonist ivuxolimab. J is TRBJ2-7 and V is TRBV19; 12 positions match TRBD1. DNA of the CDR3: TGTGCCAGTAGTATTTGGAGCGGGACAGGGGGCCTGGTGCGGCAGTACTTC. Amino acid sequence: CASSIWSGTGGLVRQYF.